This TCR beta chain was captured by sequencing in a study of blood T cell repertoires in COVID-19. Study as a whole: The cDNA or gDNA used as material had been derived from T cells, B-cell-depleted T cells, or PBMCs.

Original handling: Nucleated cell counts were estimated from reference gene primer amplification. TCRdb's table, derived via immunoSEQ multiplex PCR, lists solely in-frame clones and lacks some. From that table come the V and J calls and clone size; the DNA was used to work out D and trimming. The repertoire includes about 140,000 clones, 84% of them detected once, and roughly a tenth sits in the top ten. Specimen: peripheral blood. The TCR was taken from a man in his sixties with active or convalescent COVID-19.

This CDR3 reads CASSQETGGRSTDTQYF. The CDR3 nucleotides read TGTGCCAGCAGCCAAGAAACTGGGGGGAGAAGCACAGATACGCAGTATTTT. The chain uses TRBV4-2 and TRBJ2-3; D perhaps matches TRBD2 (6 bases). The CDR3 covers 17 residues. The germline V and J ends were trimmed by 0 bases and 0 bases, with 13 bases remaining between them. Germline V gene data show CDR1 as LGHNA and CDR2 as YNFKEQ.